One sample yielded the 26 T cell receptor beta chains listed below, sequenced in a study of T cell repertoires in aging, cancer and after chemotherapy. TCR beta rearrangements were amplified from peripheral blood genomic DNA. Multiplex touch-down PCR with TRB-A/B primers amplified rearranged V-D-J TRB sequences. TCRdb re-called the multiplex PCR reads through MiXCR, storing one row per CDR3 protein. Here the sample spans fewer than 3,500 distinct CDR3 sequences, 30% being singletons. Sequencing input: blood. These receptors all come from a human donor in good health.

V gene TRBV28 combines with J gene TRBJ2-2, with a weak D call TRBD1 (5 bases). V gave up 7 bases and J gave up 3 bases, with 12 bases separating them. Germline V CDR1 and CDR2: MDHEN, SYDVKM. This CDR3 comprises 14 residues. CDR3 DNA sequence: TGTGCCAGCAAGGGGAACCTGGACACCGGGGAGCTGTTTTTT. Its protein is CASKGNLDTGELFF.

This chain connects TRBV12-3 or TRBV12-4 to TRBJ1-5, with D possibly being TRBD1 (6 bases). Trimming shortened V by 8 bases and J by 1 base, and 15 bases separated the two germline ends. There are 15 residues in the CDR3. The CDR3 coding sequence is TGTGCCAGCCGGACGGGAGGGGGGAGCAATCAGCCCCAGCATTTT. Protein: CASRTGGGSNQPQHF.

This clonotype ranks as medium-sized (0.01 to 0.1%). The V and J genes are TRBV6-6 and TRBJ1-2, with a weak D call TRBD1 (6 bases). The CDR3 length is 15 residues. CDR1 is MNHNY, CDR2 SVGAGI, per germline (reference sequence). Trimming cost V 5 bases and J 0 bases, with 13 bases left between them. The CDR3 is CASSRETGTNYGYTF. The DNA of the CDR3 is TGTGCCAGCAGTCGCGAGACAGGCACTAACTATGGCTACACCTTC.

This clonotype is termed medium-sized. The CDR3 sequence: CASSIETRRGSSTDTQYF. DNA of the CDR3: TGTGCCAGTAGTATAGAAACCCGTCGCGGGAGTAGCACAGATACGCAGTATTTT. The genes are TRBV19 and TRBJ2-3; 7 bases map to TRBD2. The CDR3 runs 18 residues. V trimming: 0 bases; J trimming: 0 bases; junction bases outside the gene matches: 9. Germline V gene lookup returns CDR1 LNHDA and CDR2 SQIVND (reference sequence). Filled out from reference TRBV19 and TRBJ2-3, the complete variable domain reads DGGITQSPKYLFRKEGQNVTLSCEQNLNHDAMYWYRQDPGQGLRLIYYSQIVNDFQKGDIAEGYSVSREKKESFPLTVTSAQKNPTAFYLCASSIETRRGSSTDTQYFGPGTRLTVL.

This clonotype occurred a few times. The chain is built from TRBV14 and TRBJ1-3; weak D call: TRBD1 (5 bases). The CDR3 extends over 13 amino acids. Germline V CDR1 and CDR2: SGHDN, FVKESK. V gave up 4 bases and J gave up 5 bases, with 9 bases separating them. This CDR3 reads CASSRDGRNTIYF. The CDR3 region has the DNA TGTGCCAGCAGCCGGGACGGCAGAAACACCATATATTTT. Looking up the rest from reference TRBV14 and TRBJ1-3 gives the full variable domain: EAGVTQFPSHSVIEKGQTVTLRCDPISGHDNLYWYRRVMGKEIKFLLHFVKESKQDESGMPNNRFLAERTGGTYSTLKVQPAELEDSGVYFCASSRDGRNTIYFGEGSWLTVV.

This clonotype is categorized as medium-sized (0.01 to 0.1%). The chain recombines TRBV6-6 with TRBJ1-1, with D hard to call. CDR1 is MNHNY, CDR2 SVGAGI, per germline (reference sequence). V shed 0 bases and J shed 4 bases, with 15 bases lying between them. The CDR3 has 16 amino acids. The CDR3 DNA sequence: TGTGCCAGCAGTTACTCGAGTTTCGATCTCGGCACTGAAGCTTTCTTT. The encoded protein is CASSYSSFDLGTEAFF.

This clonotype has a handful of counts. This sequence joins TRBV25-1 and TRBJ2-7; the match to TRBD1 covers 8 bases. J gave up 0 bases and V 6 bases, and 4 bases lay outside the gene matches. The CDR3 has 14 residues. CDR1 and CDR2 from the germline V gene are MGHDK and SYGVNS. The CDR3 nucleotides are TGTGCCAGCAGCCAAACAGGGGGCTCCTACGAGCAGTACTTC. Residues: CASSQTGGSYEQYF.

By share of the sample, this clonotype is large. CDR3 residues: CASSPGTGLDEQYF. The CDR3 DNA is TGTGCCAGCAGCCCCGGGACAGGGCTGGACGAGCAGTACTTC. The V call is TRBV5-6, the J call TRBJ2-7, with 9 bases identical to TRBD1. There are 14 residues in the CDR3. Germline V gene lookup returns CDR1 SGHDT and CDR2 YYEEEE. The V gene end was trimmed by 4 bases and the J gene end by 5 bases; junction bases not matched to a gene: 7.

The chain carries TRBV7-9 and TRBJ2-1; 10 bases align to TRBD2. Trimming removed 2 bases from V and 3 bases from J; junction bases left unmatched: 4. Germline-derived CDR1 and CDR2 are SEHNR and FQNEAQ (reference sequence). The CDR3 runs to 16 residues. CDR3 coding DNA: TGTGCCAGCAGCTTAACCGGGACTAGCGTCTACAATGAGCAGTTCTTC. Translated: CASSLTGTSVYNEQFF.

The chain employs TRBV11-2 and TRBJ2-1, with 9 bases aligning to TRBD1. Germline CDR1 is SGHAT and CDR2 is FQNNGV. The trim removed 3 bases at V and 8 bases at J, leaving 8 bases unmatched. The CDR3 extends over 15 amino acids. The CDR3 is CASSLGTGGLHEQFF. CDR3 DNA sequence: TGTGCCAGCAGCTTGGGAACAGGGGGCCTCCATGAGCAGTTCTTC.

By its share, this clonotype is large (0.1 to 1%). This chain links TRBV6-5 with TRBJ2-7; 9 bases align to TRBD2. Trimming cost V 2 bases and J 5 bases; bases outside gene matches: 10. CDR1 MNHEY and CDR2 SVGAGI come from the germline V gene. The CDR3 is made up of 16 amino acids. The DNA of the CDR3 is TGTGCCAGCAGTTACGGTAGCGGGAGTCAGTTCGACGAGCAGTACTTC. This encodes CASSYGSGSQFDEQYF.

Only one count was recorded for this clonotype. The chain recombines TRBV19 with TRBJ2-1; a weak D match, TRBD1 (6 bases). The CDR3 runs to 13 residues. Trimming shortened V by 6 bases and J by 7 bases, and 13 bases separated the two germline ends. Germline-derived CDR1 and CDR2 are LNHDA and SQIVND (reference sequence). This CDR3 reads CASSWTVGNEQFF. In DNA, the CDR3 is TGTGCCAGTAGCTGGACAGTAGGGAATGAGCAGTTCTTC.

This clonotype is termed large. CDR3 sequence reads: CSVEDTSGANVLTF. CDR3 sequence (DNA): TGCAGCGTTGAAGATACGTCTGGGGCCAACGTCCTGACTTTC. J is TRBJ2-6 and V is TRBV29-1; no reliable D call. CDR3 length: 14 amino acids. The V gene lost 0 bases and the J gene lost 1 base, with 4 bases spanning the gap. CDR1 is SQVTM, CDR2 ANQGSEA, per germline. Full variable domain (missing parts from reference TRBV29-1 and TRBJ2-6): SAVISQKPSRDICQRGTSLTIQCQVDSQVTMMFWYRQQPGQSLTLIATANQGSEATYESGFVIDKFPISRPNLTFSTLTVSNMSPEDSSIYLCSVEDTSGANVLTFGAGSRLTVL.

This chain links TRBV19 with TRBJ1-1, with 8 positions matching TRBD1. Germline V gene sequence: CDR1 LNHDA, CDR2 SQIVND (reference sequence). This CDR3 is built from 14 residues. The J segment lost 1 base and the V segment lost 5 bases, leaving 3 bases of the junction unmatched. DNA for the CDR3: TGTGCCAGTAGTTTTGGACAGGGGAACACTGAAGCTTTCTTT. Residues: CASSFGQGNTEAFF.

Here the CDR3 DNA reads TGTGCCAGCAGCCCCGGGGGGGCCTACAATGAGCAGTTCTTC. Amino acid sequence: CASSPGGAYNEQFF. The V gene is TRBV6-5, the J gene TRBJ2-1; TRBD2 matches 8 bases. CDR3 size: 14 residues. After removal of 6 bases from V and 2 bases from J, the junction contained 3 bases not matched to a gene. Germline assignment: CDR1 MNHEY and CDR2 SVGAGI.

By frequency in the sample, this clonotype is medium-sized. The rearrangement joins TRBV6-2 or TRBV6-3 to TRBJ1-2; TRBD1 is a possible D gene (5 bases). CDR3 length equals 15 residues. Germline assignment: CDR1 MNHEY and CDR2 SVGEGT. V shed 7 bases and J shed 2 bases, with 17 bases lying between them. CDR3 protein: CASNENRGGNYGYTF. As DNA, the CDR3 is TGTGCCAGCAATGAAAATAGGGGAGGCAACTATGGCTACACCTTC.

The chain links TRBV6-5 to TRBJ2-5; 11 bases are a match to TRBD1. The V gene end was trimmed by 5 bases and the J gene end by 2 bases; junction bases not matched to a gene: 1. Germline CDR1 and CDR2: MNHEY and SVGAGI. The CDR3 loop spans 14 amino acids. The CDR3 DNA reads as TGTGCCAGCAGTCGGGACAGGGGGCAAGAGACCCAGTACTTC. This gives the protein CASSRDRGQETQYF.

By share, this clonotype counts as medium-sized (0.01 to 0.1%). The chain uses TRBV6-4 and TRBJ2-1; a weak D match, TRBD2 (6 bases). CDR1 is MRHNA, CDR2 SNTAGT, per germline. The CDR3 length is 15 residues. V shed 0 bases and J shed 0 bases, with 6 bases lying between them. The CDR3 region is CASSDSSGSYNEQFF. The CDR3 coding sequence is TGTGCCAGCAGTGACTCTAGCGGCTCCTACAATGAGCAGTTCTTC.

By sample share, this clonotype is large. The rearrangement joins TRBV29-1 to TRBJ2-5, with D uncertain. The CDR3 loop spans 13 amino acids. Germline CDR1 and CDR2: SQVTM and ANQGSEA. Trimming pared 3 bases from V and 7 bases from J, leaving 15 bases between. CDR3 sequence: CSVELYPGGTQYF. CDR3 nucleotides: TGCAGCGTTGAGCTATATCCTGGCGGGACCCAGTACTTC.

This clonotype has only a few counts. The chain has TRBV4-3 and TRBJ2-3, with D possibly matching TRBD1 (5 bases). The CDR3 is made up of 14 amino acids. CDR1 is LGHNA and CDR2 is YSLEER in the germline V gene. V was pared by 3 bases and J by 7 bases, with 14 bases between. CDR3 loop: CASSQDAQVHTQYF. The CDR3 DNA reads TGCGCCAGCAGCCAGGACGCACAGGTACATACGCAGTATTTT.

The chain combines TRBV19 with TRBJ2-7; no reliable D call. CDR3 size: 11 residues. Trimming took 6 bases from V and 4 from J, leaving 7 bases between them. Germline CDR1 reads LNHDA; CDR2 reads SQIVND (reference sequence). The CDR3 nucleotides are TGTGCCAGTAGCCATCGATACGAGCAGTACTTC. This sequence encodes CASSHRYEQYF.

By share, this clonotype counts as medium-sized. This chain links TRBV20-1 with TRBJ2-1; possible D gene TRBD1, 5 bases. The CDR3 runs to 19 residues. CDR1 is DFQATT and CDR2 is SNEGSKA in the germline V gene (reference sequence). The V and J ends lost 0 bases and 0 bases respectively, with 21 bases between them. CDR3 region: CSARDFTAQGRSSYNEQFF. The CDR3, as DNA: TGCAGTGCTAGAGATTTCACAGCCCAGGGCAGAAGCTCCTACAATGAGCAGTTCTTC.

By share, this clonotype counts as medium-sized. This chain connects TRBV10-3 to TRBJ2-3, with TRBD2 matching over 7 bases. V shed 8 bases, J shed 2 bases, and the junction held 19 bases outside the gene matches. The CDR3 consists of 18 residues. Per the germline V gene, CDR1 is ENHRY and CDR2 is SYGVKD. The CDR3 spells CAIRETSPSSATTDTQYF. Written as DNA, the CDR3 is TGTGCCATCCGGGAGACTAGCCCCTCCTCGGCCACCACAGATACGCAGTATTTT.

This clonotype qualifies as medium-sized. V is TRBV4-1 and J is TRBJ2-3; 8 bases are a match to TRBD2. V gave up 1 base and J gave up 3 bases; unmatched junction bases: 3. The CDR3 runs to 15 residues. The V gene's germline CDR1 is MGHRA and CDR2 YSYEKL. The CDR3 spells CASSQVGGRTDTQYF. The CDR3 nucleotides read TGCGCCAGCAGCCAAGTGGGCGGGAGGACAGATACGCAGTATTTT.

The V gene is TRBV5-5, the J gene TRBJ2-1, with 7 bases fitting TRBD2. V shed 2 bases, J shed 7 bases, and the junction held 6 bases outside the gene matches. Per the germline V gene, CDR1 is SGHKS and CDR2 is YYEKEE (reference sequence). The CDR3 has 14 residues. In DNA, the CDR3 is TGTGCCAGCAGCTTAGCGGGGCAAGGGAATGAGCAGTTCTTC. It translates to CASSLAGQGNEQFF.

With respect to this clonotype: Being one base from a much bigger clone, this may be a read error. The rearrangement uses TRBV20-1 and TRBJ2-5; no definite D call. This CDR3 contains 14 residues. CDR1 and CDR2 (germline): DFQATT, SNEGSKA (reference sequence). Trimming stripped 4 bases from V and 2 bases from J, with 14 bases between. The CDR3 protein is CSAKDNNIQETQYF. In DNA form, the CDR3 reads TGCAGTGCTAAAGATAACAATATTCAAGAGACCCAGTACTTC.